Presented here are 18 T cell receptor beta chains from one specimen sequenced in a study of CD8+ T cells in alopecia areata. Treatment noted: oral pan-JAK inhibitor, 5-10 mg twice daily. Sequencing templates came from extracted RNA that was reverse transcribed into cDNA. Sequencing was performed with immunoSEQ multiplex PCR; in TCRdb, only in-frame clones are kept and a portion is missing. This sample has approximately 150,000 clones, with less than 75% found just once. The sample was CD4+ T cells sorted from blood, taken between weeks 55 and 65, from a patient treated with tofacitinib. The receptor source for this set is a human donor with alopecia areata.

The CDR3 protein is CSADGKNPPYF. The CDR3 nucleotides read TGCAGTGCCGACGGGAAGAATCCTCCGTATTTT. J is TRBJ2-3 and V is TRBV20-1, with D perhaps matching TRBD2 (5 bases). CDR3 length: 11 residues. V shed 6 bases and J shed 14 bases, with 18 bases lying between them. CDR1 DFQATT and CDR2 SNEGSKA come from the germline V gene (reference sequence).

This chain links TRBV5-1 with TRBJ1-1; the D gene is possibly TRBD1 (5 bases). From germline, CDR1 is SGHRS and CDR2 YFSETQ. The CDR3 length is 14 residues. V lost 3 bases, J lost 5 bases, and 14 bases lay in between. In nucleotides, the CDR3 is TGCGCCAGCAGCTCCACCACGGGGGGTACTGAAGCTTTCTTT. This gives the protein CASSSTTGGTEAFF.

J is TRBJ2-3 and V is TRBV6-1, with D unresolved. The CDR3 consists of 14 residues. CDR1 MNHNS and CDR2 SASEGT come from the germline V gene. V was cut by 1 base and J by 2 bases, with 7 bases left in between. The CDR3 DNA reads as TGTGCCAGCAGTGAAGTTGGATACACAGATACGCAGTATTTT. Its translation is CASSEVGYTDTQYF.

This rearrangement joins TRBV30 to TRBJ1-2; D unresolved. Trimming stripped 4 bases from V and 10 bases from J, with 13 bases between. Germline V gives CDR1 GTSNPN, CDR2 SVGIG (reference sequence). The CDR3 runs 11 residues. In nucleotides, the CDR3 is TGTGCCTGGAAGCCGGCAGAGATCTACACCTTC. Its translation is CAWKPAEIYTF.

The rearrangement uses TRBV9 and TRBJ2-3; D assignment may be TRBD1 or TRBD2 (5 bases each). This CDR3 is 17 amino acids long. Germline V gene sequence: CDR1 SGDLS, CDR2 YYNGEE. Trimming removed 4 bases at V and 1 base at J, with 19 bases between. The CDR3 spells CASSPTSGLGGTDTQYF. The DNA of the CDR3 is TGTGCCAGCAGCCCGACCTCAGGGCTCGGGGGCACAGATACGCAGTATTTT.

This clone was picked up a small number of times. This rearrangement joins TRBV2 to TRBJ1-2; the D gene is possibly TRBD1 (5 bases). V dropped 4 bases and J dropped 8 bases, with 11 bases sitting between them. The CDR3 covers 12 residues. CDR1 and CDR2 from the germline V gene are SNHLY and FYNNEI. In DNA, the CDR3 is TGTGCCAGCAGTGCCGGGACTCGGGGCTACACCTTC. It codes for CASSAGTRGYTF. Filled out from reference TRBV2 and TRBJ1-2, the complete variable domain reads EPEVTQTPSHQVTQMGQEVILRCVPISNHLYFYWYRQILGQKVEFLVSFYNNEISEKSEIFDDQFSVERPDGSNFTLKIRSTKLEDSAMYFCASSAGTRGYTFGSGTRLTVV.

The chain couples TRBV18 to TRBJ1-2, with D possibly being TRBD1 (6 bases). Germline V gene sequence: CDR1 KGHSH, CDR2 LQKENI. The CDR3 extends over 13 amino acids. Trimming stripped 2 bases from V and 6 bases from J, with 10 bases between. The CDR3 loop is CASSPGRGNGYTF. DNA for the CDR3: TGTGCCAGCTCACCAGGCAGGGGAAATGGCTACACCTTC.

The chain recombines TRBV18 with TRBJ1-4; the D gene is possibly TRBD1 (5 bases). Germline V gene sequence: CDR1 KGHSH, CDR2 LQKENI. V lost 3 bases and J 2 bases, leaving 16 bases between the germline ends. The CDR3 sequence is 17 residues long. The CDR3 is CASSPVRGVQTNEKLFF. The CDR3 nucleotides are TGTGCCAGCTCACCGGTGAGAGGGGTGCAGACTAATGAAAAACTGTTTTTT.

This clone was detected only once. The chain links TRBV10-3 to TRBJ2-7, with a possible D match to TRBD1 (5 bases). This CDR3 is built from 16 residues. The germline V gene has CDR1 ENHRY and CDR2 SYGVKD. Trimming took off 0 bases at V and 0 bases at J, with 12 bases between the two ends. The CDR3 DNA sequence: TGTGCCATCAGTGAGTCGGTAGTCCAGGGCTCCTACGAGCAGTACTTC. Protein product: CAISESVVQGSYEQYF.

The V and J genes are TRBV2 and TRBJ2-5; D might be TRBD1 (6 bases). This CDR3 contains 15 residues. CDR1 and CDR2 (germline): SNHLY, FYNNEI. Between the trimmed V and J ends, which lost 3 bases and 5 bases, there was a span of 16 bases. The CDR3 spells CASSEGQGLWETQYF. CDR3 sequence (DNA): TGTGCCAGCAGTGAGGGCCAGGGGCTTTGGGAGACCCAGTACTTC.

V is TRBV7-6 and J is TRBJ2-7; tentative D call: TRBD2 (6 bases). The CDR3 length is 15 residues. The germline V gene encodes CDR1 SGHVS and CDR2 FNYEAQ. Trimming took off 5 bases at V and 2 bases at J, with 16 bases between the two ends. CDR3 residues: CASSTPGAGTYEQYF. DNA of the CDR3: TGTGCCAGCAGCACCCCCGGGGCGGGGACCTACGAGCAGTACTTC.

The chain links TRBV29-1 to TRBJ2-3, with D tentatively TRBD1 or TRBD2 (6 bases each). This CDR3 comprises 15 residues. Germline V gene sequence: CDR1 SQVTM, CDR2 ANQGSEA. V dropped 2 bases and J dropped 4 bases, with 16 bases sitting between them. For the CDR3, the DNA is TGCAGCGTTGAAAAGGGACCGGGGGCCGCAGATACGCAGTATTTT. Translation gives CSVEKGPGAADTQYF.

V is TRBV14 and J is TRBJ1-2, with 7 bases fitting TRBD1. Germline lookup yields CDR1 SGHDN and CDR2 FVKESK. CDR3 length: 14 amino acids. V trimming: 5 bases; J trimming: 4 bases; junction bases outside the gene matches: 7. CDR3 in DNA: TGTGCCAGCAGCTTCTCGACAGGGACCTATGGCTACACCTTC. This translates into CASSFSTGTYGYTF.

This clone turned up a few times. The J gene is TRBJ1-5, the V gene TRBV30; no firm D call. The CDR3 has 16 amino acids. Germline V gene sequence: CDR1 GTSNPN, CDR2 SVGIG (reference sequence). With 3 bases removed from V and 6 bases from J, the gap between germline ends came to 21 bases. CDR3 sequence: CAWSRPNSGDRQPQHF. CDR3 coding DNA: TGTGCCTGGAGCAGACCGAACTCAGGCGATCGTCAGCCCCAGCATTTT.

This clone was observed a handful of times. The rearrangement uses TRBV7-9 and TRBJ1-5; perhaps TRBD1 as D (5 bases). The CDR3 sequence is 16 residues long. In germline, CDR1 is SEHNR, CDR2 FQNEAQ (reference sequence). The ends were cut back, 5 bases at V and 0 bases at J, with 14 bases in the middle. The CDR3 sequence: CASSPGTAYSNQPQHF. The CDR3 region has the DNA TGTGCCAGCAGCCCAGGGACGGCCTATAGCAATCAGCCCCAGCATTTT.

V is TRBV30 and J is TRBJ1-5, with D hard to call. Germline CDR1 reads GTSNPN; CDR2 reads SVGIG (reference sequence). The CDR3 covers 13 residues. V shed 1 base and J shed 3 bases, with 7 bases lying between them. The CDR3 DNA reads TGTGCCTGGAGTGATCAAGTCAATCAGCCCCAGCATTTT. Translating gives CAWSDQVNQPQHF.

The chain has TRBV29-1 and TRBJ2-1; maybe TRBD2 (5 bases). The CDR3 contains 11 residues. The V and J ends lost 3 bases and 9 bases respectively, with 9 bases between them. Germline CDR1 is SQVTM and CDR2 is ANQGSEA. In DNA, the CDR3 is TGCAGCGTTGATTGGCTAGCTGAGCAGTTCTTC. Residues: CSVDWLAEQFF.

The chain uses TRBV7-2 and TRBJ2-7; possible D gene TRBD1, 6 bases. Germline values: CDR1 SGHTA, CDR2 FQGNSA. Trimming pared 5 bases from V and 4 bases from J, leaving 15 bases between. The CDR3 is 14 residues long. The CDR3 sequence is CASSPAGTPYEQYF. The CDR3, as DNA: TGTGCCAGCAGCCCGGCCGGGACACCTTACGAGCAGTACTTC. Complete variable domain (other parts from reference TRBV7-2 and TRBJ2-7): GAGVSQSPSNKVTEKGKDVELRCDPISGHTALYWYRQSLGQGLEFLIYFQGNSAPDKSGLPSDRFSAERTGGSVSTLTIQRTQQEDSAVYLCASSPAGTPYEQYFGPGTRLTVT.